The 27 T cell receptor beta chains in this list originate from one sample, sequenced in a study of blood T cell repertoires in COVID-19. Libraries were prepared by immunoSEQ multiplex PCR; TCRdb keeps only in-frame clonotypes and omits some of them. The sample records approximately 280,000 clones, roughly 91% being singletons. Input material: peripheral blood. Source of these receptors: a man aged 35 to 55 with acute or convalescent COVID-19.

This chain links TRBV29-1 with TRBJ2-2, with TRBD1 as a possible D gene (6 bases). With 7 bases removed from V and 6 bases from J, the gap between germline ends came to 15 bases. Germline-derived CDR1 and CDR2 are SQVTM and ANQGSEA. The CDR3 has 13 amino acids. The CDR3 here is CSACPTGSGELFF. DNA of the CDR3: TGCAGCGCGTGTCCAACAGGGTCCGGGGAGCTGTTTTTT.

V usage is TRBV2 and J usage is TRBJ2-7; 10 bases match TRBD2. This CDR3 has 17 residues. V lost 6 bases, J lost 3 bases, and 14 bases stayed unmatched. Germline V lookup: CDR1 SNHLY, CDR2 FYNNEI. This CDR3 is CASRGSSGGFGGYEQYF. For the CDR3, the DNA is TGTGCCAGCAGGGGATCTAGCGGGGGATTTGGAGGCTACGAGCAGTACTTC.

This sequence joins TRBV24-1 and TRBJ1-2, with TRBD1 matching over 7 bases. There are 15 residues in the CDR3. V trimming: 4 bases; J trimming: 0 bases; junction bases outside the gene matches: 4. Germline CDR1 is KGHDR and CDR2 is SFDVKD. This CDR3 reads CATSDPGTANYGYTF. CDR3 coding DNA: TGTGCCACCAGTGACCCCGGGACAGCTAACTATGGCTACACCTTC.

The V gene is TRBV30, the J gene TRBJ2-3, with D unclear. CDR1 is GTSNPN and CDR2 is SVGIG in the germline V gene (reference sequence). Deletions cut 3 bases from V and 2 bases from J, with 15 bases between. CDR3 length: 15 residues. The CDR3 loop reads CAWSELGVSTDTQYF. The CDR3 DNA follows: TGTGCCTGGAGCGAACTCGGTGTCTCCACAGATACGCAGTATTTT.

This clone showed up just once. The chain recombines TRBV15 with TRBJ1-1; D possibly corresponds to TRBD1 (6 bases). V was clipped by 1 base and J by 3 bases, with 9 bases between them. The CDR3 extends over 14 amino acids. CDR1 and CDR2 (germline): LNHNV, YYDKDF (reference sequence). The CDR3 loop is CATSRGGGDTEAFF. In DNA, the CDR3 is TGTGCCACCAGCAGAGGAGGGGGAGACACTGAAGCTTTCTTT. Together with reference TRBV15 and TRBJ1-1, the CDR3 gives the full variable domain: DAMVIQNPRYQVTQFGKPVTLSCSQTLNHNVMYWYQQKSSQAPKLLFHYYDKDFNNEADTPDNFQSRRPNTSFCFLDIRSPGLGDTAMYLCATSRGGGDTEAFFGQGTRLTVV.

This chain joins TRBV30 and TRBJ1-2; possible D gene TRBD1, 6 bases. The ends were cut back, 0 bases at V and 3 bases at J, with 8 bases in the middle. This CDR3 has 13 residues. Germline V gives CDR1 GTSNPN, CDR2 SVGIG (reference sequence). CDR3 region: CAWSVRQDYGYTF. DNA of the CDR3: TGTGCCTGGAGTGTACGACAGGACTATGGCTACACCTTC. Based on the CDR3 plus reference TRBV30 and TRBJ1-2, the full variable domain is SQTIHQWPATLVQPVGSPLSLECTVEGTSNPNLYWYRQAAGRGLQLLFYSVGIGQISSEVPQNLSASRPQDRQFILSSKKLLLSDSGFYLCAWSVRQDYGYTFGSGTRLTVV.

The gene calls are TRBV5-1 and TRBJ2-1; TRBD1 agrees at 7 bases. This CDR3 is built from 15 residues. J was trimmed by 7 bases and V by 0 bases; bases with no gene match: 7. CDR1 and CDR2 from the germline V gene are SGHRS and YFSETQ. CDR3 region: CASSLGQGVENEQFF. CDR3 bases: TGCGCCAGCAGCTTGGGGCAGGGGGTGGAAAATGAGCAGTTCTTC. The variable domain in full, completed from reference TRBV5-1 and TRBJ2-1, reads KAGVTQTPRYLIKTRGQQVTLSCSPISGHRSVSWYQQTPGQGLQFLFEYFSETQRNKGNFPGRFSGRQFSNSRSEMNVSTLELGDSALYLCASSLGQGVENEQFFGPGTRLTVL.

The genes are TRBV29-1 and TRBJ2-2; tentative D call: TRBD1 (5 bases). Trimming cost V 3 bases and J 2 bases, with 16 bases left between them. CDR3 size: 16 residues. Looked up from germline, CDR1 is SQVTM and CDR2 is ANQGSEA. CDR3 in amino acids: CSVEWFGRTNTGELFF. CDR3 sequence (DNA): TGCAGCGTTGAGTGGTTTGGCAGGACAAACACCGGGGAGCTGTTTTTT.

This clone was observed once. The chain has TRBV2 and TRBJ2-7; D might be TRBD2 (7 bases). Between the trimmed V and J ends, which lost 7 bases and 2 bases, there was a span of 15 bases. CDR1 is SNHLY and CDR2 is FYNNEI in the germline V gene. This CDR3 spans 14 amino acids. CDR3 nucleotide sequence: TGTGCCAGCAAGAGGGGAGGGGGGACCTACGAGCAGTACTTC. The encoded protein is CASKRGGGTYEQYF.

The genes are TRBV9 and TRBJ2-2; D possibly corresponds to TRBD2 (6 bases). This CDR3 has 14 residues. The germline V and J ends were trimmed by 7 bases and 2 bases, with 12 bases remaining between them. Germline V CDR1 and CDR2: SGDLS, YYNGEE. The DNA of the CDR3 is TGTGCCAGCCGGCTAGCGTCCAACACCGGGGAGCTGTTTTTT. Translation: CASRLASNTGELFF.

With respect to this clone: The junction and the germline gene differ at one end; a read error may be behind it. This rearrangement joins TRBV12-3 or TRBV12-4 to TRBJ1-2; D remains unclear. This CDR3 has 12 amino acids. The CDR3 sequence: CATLEEDYGYTF. The CDR3 DNA sequence: TGCGCGACCCTTGAGGAGGACTATGGCTACACCTTC.

V and J are TRBV27 and TRBJ1-2; perhaps TRBD1 as D (6 bases). The length of the CDR3 is 13 residues. Germline CDR1 MNHEY, CDR2 SMNVEV (reference sequence). Trimming took 4 bases from V and 4 from J, leaving 10 bases between them. The DNA for the CDR3 is TGTGCCAGCAGTTCCGGGACATCCTATGGCTACACCTTC. Its protein is CASSSGTSYGYTF.

The rearrangement uses TRBV24-1 and TRBJ2-7, with unresolved D. In germline, CDR1 is KGHDR, CDR2 SFDVKD. V was pared by 2 bases and J by 2 bases, with 9 bases between. The CDR3 is made up of 14 amino acids. The CDR3 sequence is CATSDSPPAYEQYF. For the CDR3, the DNA is TGTGCCACCAGTGATTCTCCCCCCGCCTACGAGCAGTACTTC.

The chain uses TRBV5-6 and TRBJ2-3; tentatively, D is TRBD1 (6 bases). Germline assignment: CDR1 SGHDT and CDR2 YYEEEE. CDR3 length: 18 amino acids. Trimming shortened V by 0 bases and J by 3 bases, and 20 bases separated the two germline ends. DNA for the CDR3: TGTGCCAGCAGCTTGGACTTTAACCAGGGGACGGTGACAGATACGCAGTATTTT. It encodes CASSLDFNQGTVTDTQYF.

In its sample, this clone was seen a few times. The J gene is TRBJ2-1, the V gene TRBV11-3; a weak D match, TRBD1 (5 bases). Looked up from germline, CDR1 is SGHNT and CDR2 is YENEEA. The V and J ends lost 1 base and 10 bases respectively, with 17 bases between them. The CDR3 consists of 15 residues. CDR3 sequence reads: CASSLGLGLDTEQFF. The CDR3 DNA sequence: TGTGCCAGCAGCTTAGGTCTGGGGCTCGATACAGAGCAGTTCTTC.

The rearrangement uses TRBV10-2 and TRBJ2-7, with a weak D call TRBD2 (5 bases). This CDR3 spans 13 amino acids. Germline CDR1 and CDR2: WSHSY and SAAADI. Between the trimmed V and J ends, which lost 5 bases and 1 base, there was a span of 9 bases. The CDR3 sequence is CASSSGFSYEQYF. The CDR3 bases are TGCGCCAGCAGTTCGGGATTTTCCTACGAGCAGTACTTC.

V usage is TRBV18 and J usage is TRBJ1-1; D not resolved. Per the germline V gene, CDR1 is KGHSH and CDR2 is LQKENI. V shed 2 bases and J shed 3 bases, with 10 bases lying between them. The CDR3 runs to 14 residues. The DNA for the CDR3 is TGTGCCAGCTCACCAATTGTGAGAGACACTGAAGCTTTCTTT. Protein product: CASSPIVRDTEAFF.

V is TRBV2 and J is TRBJ2-7, with 7 bases that match TRBD1. The CDR3 sequence is 14 residues long. With 1 base clipped from V and 2 bases from J, the junction kept 2 bases outside the gene matches. From germline, CDR1 is SNHLY and CDR2 FYNNEI. The CDR3: CASSEGTGAYEQYF. The DNA for the CDR3 is TGTGCCAGCAGTGAAGGGACAGGTGCCTACGAGCAGTACTTC.

This chain links TRBV30 with TRBJ2-3, with 7 bases identical to TRBD1. The CDR3 length is 14 residues. Trimming took 4 bases from V and 2 from J; bases not matched to a gene: 6. Germline values: CDR1 GTSNPN, CDR2 SVGIG (reference sequence). CDR3 in amino acids: CAWNLKGATDTQYF. For the CDR3, the DNA is TGTGCCTGGAATTTGAAGGGGGCCACAGATACGCAGTATTTT.

The V call is TRBV5-1, the J call TRBJ1-1, with 12 bases fitting TRBD1. J was trimmed by 4 bases and V by 3 bases; bases with no gene match: 16. This CDR3 region has 19 residues. Germline V gene data show CDR1 as SGHRS and CDR2 as YFSETQ. The chain's CDR3 is CASSSLSSGGQGAGTEAFF. CDR3 in DNA: TGCGCCAGCAGCTCCTTGAGCTCAGGGGGACAGGGGGCTGGCACTGAAGCTTTCTTT.

CDR3 coding DNA: TGCGCCAGCAGCTTGGTGGACACGAACACTGAAGCTTTCTTT. Its translation is CASSLVDTNTEAFF. The J gene is TRBJ1-1, the V gene TRBV5-1; maybe TRBD1 (5 bases). The germline V and J ends were trimmed by 0 bases and 1 base, with 7 bases remaining between them. The CDR3 totals 14 residues. Germline lookup yields CDR1 SGHRS and CDR2 YFSETQ.

The chain has TRBV2 and TRBJ1-5, with 8 positions matching TRBD1. The CDR3 is 15 amino acids. The germline CDR1 and CDR2 sequences are SNHLY and FYNNEI. V gave up 2 bases and J gave up 2 bases; unmatched junction bases: 2. DNA for the CDR3: TGTGCCAGCAGTGAAACGACAGGGGGCAATCAGCCCCAGCATTTT. It is translated as CASSETTGGNQPQHF.

The chain joins TRBV11-2 to TRBJ2-5; no definite D call. In germline, CDR1 is SGHAT, CDR2 FQNNGV. Trimming stripped 0 bases from V and 7 bases from J, with 12 bases between. The CDR3 length is 14 residues. In DNA, the CDR3 is TGTGCCAGCAGCTTAGAACTGGTTATGCGGACCCAGTACTTC. This translates into CASSLELVMRTQYF.

The chain uses TRBV4-2 and TRBJ2-2; the D gene is possibly TRBD1 (5 bases). V was cut by 1 base and J by 5 bases, with 11 bases left in between. Germline V gives CDR1 LGHNA, CDR2 YNFKEQ. The CDR3 is made up of 15 amino acids. In nucleotides, the CDR3 is TGTGCCAGCAGCCAAGCCCCCGCAGGGACCGGGGAGCTGTTTTTT. Protein product: CASSQAPAGTGELFF.

DNA of the CDR3: TGTGCCAGCAGTGAAATACATCAGAGCTACACCTTC. Translated: CASSEIHQSYTF. The chain has TRBV6-1 and TRBJ1-2; the D is unclear. CDR3 length equals 12 residues. Trimming removed 2 bases from V and 9 bases from J, with 10 bases in between. The germline CDR1 and CDR2 sequences are MNHNS and SASEGT.

Details on this clone: The sample carries other DNA sequences with the same CDR3. The chain combines TRBV6-1 with TRBJ1-2, with D unresolved. Trimming cost V 3 bases and J 3 bases, with 5 bases left between them. This CDR3 is built from 12 residues. The germline gives CDR1 MNHNS, CDR2 SASEGT. In DNA form, the CDR3 reads TGTGCCAGCAGTGATCGGGACTATGGCTACACCTTC. This sequence encodes CASSDRDYGYTF.

V gene TRBV6-5 combines with J gene TRBJ2-1; TRBD2 aligns across 8 bases. CDR1 MNHEY and CDR2 SVGAGI come from the germline V gene. V was clipped by 2 bases and J by 7 bases; unmatched bases: 4. This CDR3 region has 14 residues. The CDR3 loop is CASSYPGGANEQFF. The CDR3 DNA reads as TGTGCCAGCAGTTACCCGGGGGGGGCGAATGAGCAGTTCTTC.